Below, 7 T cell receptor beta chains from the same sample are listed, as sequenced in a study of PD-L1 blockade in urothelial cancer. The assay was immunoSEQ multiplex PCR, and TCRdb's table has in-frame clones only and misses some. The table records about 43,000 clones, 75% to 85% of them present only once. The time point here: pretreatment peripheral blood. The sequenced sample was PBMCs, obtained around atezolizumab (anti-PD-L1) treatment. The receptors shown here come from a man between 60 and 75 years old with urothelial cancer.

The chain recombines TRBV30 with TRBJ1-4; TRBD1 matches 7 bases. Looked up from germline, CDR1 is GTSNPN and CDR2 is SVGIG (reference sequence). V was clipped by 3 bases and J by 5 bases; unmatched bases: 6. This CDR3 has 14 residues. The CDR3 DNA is TGTGCCTGGAGCCCGGGACAGACAAATGAAAAACTGTTTTTT. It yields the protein CAWSPGQTNEKLFF.

The CDR3 protein is CASSLEGPLGELFF. CDR3 nucleotides: TGTGCCAGCAGCTTAGAGGGGCCCCTCGGGGAGCTGTTTTTT. V gene TRBV11-3 combines with J gene TRBJ2-2, with D possibly TRBD1 on 5 matching bases. The germline gives CDR1 SGHNT, CDR2 YENEEA. V was pared by 0 bases and J by 7 bases, with 9 bases between. The CDR3 covers 14 residues.

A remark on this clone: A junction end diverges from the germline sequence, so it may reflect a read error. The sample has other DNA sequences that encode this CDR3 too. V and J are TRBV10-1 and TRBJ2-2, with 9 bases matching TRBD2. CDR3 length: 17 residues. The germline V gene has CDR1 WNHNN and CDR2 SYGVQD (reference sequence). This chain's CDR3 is CASPLGVAGEARGELFF. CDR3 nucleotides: TGCGCCAGCCCCCTCGGGGTAGCGGGAGAAGCTCGCGGGGAGCTATTTTTT.

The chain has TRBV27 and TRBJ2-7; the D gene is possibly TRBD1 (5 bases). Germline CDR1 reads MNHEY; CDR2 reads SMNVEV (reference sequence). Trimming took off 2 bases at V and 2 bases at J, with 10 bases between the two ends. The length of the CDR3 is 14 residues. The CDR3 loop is CASSLGTGPYEQYF. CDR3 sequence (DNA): TGTGCCAGCAGTTTAGGTACAGGCCCCTACGAGCAGTACTTC.

CDR3 DNA sequence: TGCGCCAGCAGCCAACAGGGGTCCGGGACCGGGGAGCTGTTTTTT. It is translated as CASSQQGSGTGELFF. The chain couples TRBV4-1 to TRBJ2-2, with D possibly TRBD1 on 6 matching bases. Between the trimmed V and J ends, which lost 2 bases and 5 bases, there was a span of 12 bases. This CDR3 is 15 amino acids long. Germline CDR1 MGHRA, CDR2 YSYEKL.

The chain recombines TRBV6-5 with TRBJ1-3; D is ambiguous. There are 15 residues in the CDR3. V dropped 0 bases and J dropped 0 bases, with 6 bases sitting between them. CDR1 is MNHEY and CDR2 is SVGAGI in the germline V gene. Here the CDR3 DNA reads TGTGCCAGCAGTTACTCGATTAGCTCTGGAAACACCATATATTTT. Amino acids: CASSYSISSGNTIYF.

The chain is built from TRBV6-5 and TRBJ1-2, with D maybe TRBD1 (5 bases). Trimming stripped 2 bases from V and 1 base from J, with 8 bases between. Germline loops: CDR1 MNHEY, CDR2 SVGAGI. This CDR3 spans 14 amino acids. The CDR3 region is CASSYDRYNYGYTF. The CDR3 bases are TGTGCCAGCAGTTACGACAGATATAACTATGGCTACACCTTC.